This T cell receptor (beta chain) was identified in a study of CD8+CD57+ T cells in acquired aplastic anemia. Findings and limits, study-wide: Researchers report that about 29 CD8+ CDR3 sequences appeared in both patients and controls.

CD8+CD57+ cell expansion had been shown by flow cytometry in patients chosen for sequencing. Severe acquired aplastic anemia was diagnosed in all patients. Genomic DNA, serving as template, underwent TCR beta VDJ and CDR3 profiling. TCRdb itself ran the reads through MiXCR, one entry per CDR3 protein. There are some 120,000 distinct CDR3 sequences in the sample; almost 40% occur only once, and under 3% lies in the top ten. Note on this clonotype: Antigen unknown.

Unmatched junction bases numbered 6, after V lost 5 bases and J lost 0 bases. Germline CDR1 reads LNHDA; CDR2 reads SQIVND (reference sequence). The CDR3 totals 15 residues. The chain is built from TRBV19 and TRBJ1-1; 7 bases map to TRBD1. The TCR originated in a human donor with aplastic anemia. Sequencing input: sorted CD4+, CD8+, or CD8+CD57+ T cells (not recorded which) from PBMCs. The CDR3 sequence is CASSYGTEMNTEAFF. As DNA, the CDR3 is TGTGCCAGTAGTTACGGGACAGAAATGAACACTGAAGCTTTCTTT.